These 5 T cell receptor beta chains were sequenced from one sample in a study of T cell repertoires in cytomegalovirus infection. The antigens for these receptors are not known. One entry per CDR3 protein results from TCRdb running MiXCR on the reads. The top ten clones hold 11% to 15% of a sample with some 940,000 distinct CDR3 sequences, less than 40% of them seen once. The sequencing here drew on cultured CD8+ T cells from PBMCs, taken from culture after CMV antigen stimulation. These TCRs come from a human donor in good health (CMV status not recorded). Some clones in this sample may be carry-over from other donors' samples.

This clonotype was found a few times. The CDR3 coding sequence is TGTGCCAGCAGCCCTGGGGCAGCCCTGGGGCAGCCCCAGCATTTT. Translated: CASSPGAALGQPQHF. This sequence joins TRBV9 and TRBJ1-5; a possible D gene is TRBD1 (5 bases). Germline V gene lookup returns CDR1 SGDLS and CDR2 YYNGEE. CDR3 length: 15 amino acids. Trimming cost V 4 bases and J 7 bases, with 18 bases left between them.

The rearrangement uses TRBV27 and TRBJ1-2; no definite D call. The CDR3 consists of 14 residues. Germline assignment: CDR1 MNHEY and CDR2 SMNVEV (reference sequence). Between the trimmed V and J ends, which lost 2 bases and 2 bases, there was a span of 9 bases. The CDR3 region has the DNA TGTGCCAGCAGTTTAACGGACGGCAACTATGGCTACACCTTC. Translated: CASSLTDGNYGYTF.

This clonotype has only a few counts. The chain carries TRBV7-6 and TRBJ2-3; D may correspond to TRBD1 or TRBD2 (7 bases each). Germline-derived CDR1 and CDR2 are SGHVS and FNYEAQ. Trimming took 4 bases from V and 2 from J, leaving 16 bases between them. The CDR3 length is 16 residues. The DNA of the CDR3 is TGTGCCAGCAGCTCCCCAGGGGGGGAGGACACAGATACGCAGTATTTT. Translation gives CASSSPGGEDTDTQYF.

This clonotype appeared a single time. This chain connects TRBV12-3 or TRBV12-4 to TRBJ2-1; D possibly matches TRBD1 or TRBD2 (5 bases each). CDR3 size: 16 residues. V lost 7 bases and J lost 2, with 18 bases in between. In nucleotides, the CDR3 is TGTGCCAGCACTTGGGACGGTTTTAGCGCCTACAATGAGCAGTTCTTC. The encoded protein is CASTWDGFSAYNEQFF.

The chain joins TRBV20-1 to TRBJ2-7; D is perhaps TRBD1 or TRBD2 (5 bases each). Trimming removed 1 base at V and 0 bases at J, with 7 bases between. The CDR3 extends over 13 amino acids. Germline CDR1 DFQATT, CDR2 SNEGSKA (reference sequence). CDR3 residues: CSARAGSSYEQYV. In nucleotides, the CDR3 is TGCAGTGCTAGAGCAGGGAGCTCCTACGAGCAGTACGTC.